This is a list of T cell receptor beta chains from one sample in a study of T-cell memory formation after mild COVID-19. TCRdb used MiXCR to reprocess the 5' RACE reads, holding one entry per CDR3 protein. This sample yields roughly 320,000 distinct CDR3 sequences, of which 28% are seen a single time; about 14% belongs to the top ten. Sequenced sample: PBMCs or a T cell subset sorted from them (not recorded which). These receptors were collected from an adult woman who had mild COVID-19 (a few samples of this study predate the infection). Cell type and time point are not known. Each CDR3 is given with its conserved first and last residue. A D gene is named only where the DNA matches it firmly. The size entry is marked missing in some rows and otherwise reads once, few, many or a size class.

clone_size,j_call,d_call,v_call,cdr3_nt,cdr3_aa
few,TRBJ2-1,.,TRBV13,TGTGCCAGCAGCCCCGCCACCTACAATGAGCAGTTCTTC,CASSPATYNEQFF
.,TRBJ1-5,.,TRBV9,TGTGCCAGCAGCGTAGGGACAACAAGCAATCAGCCCCAGCATTTT,CASSVGTTSNQPQHF
.,TRBJ2-3,TRBD2,TRBV27,TGTGCCAGCAGTTTGACCGGGGAGGGCTCCACAGATACGCAGTATTTT,CASSLTGEGSTDTQYF
few,TRBJ2-2,.,TRBV5-4,TGTGCCAGCAGCTTCGATCAGAAATCCGGGGAGCTGTTTTTT,CASSFDQKSGELFF
.,TRBJ1-1,.,TRBV3-1,TGTGCCAGCAGCCAAGTGCCGGGCTCGGGGACTGAAGCTTTCTTT,CASSQVPGSGTEAFF
.,TRBJ1-6,.,TRBV9,TGTGCCAGCAGCGTAGAGAACAGGGTGGGCTCACCCCTCCACTTT,CASSVENRVGSPLHF
.,TRBJ2-1,TRBD2,TRBV3-1,TGTGCCAGCAGCCAAGGGGGACTAGCTGGGGATGAGCAGTTCTTC,CASSQGGLAGDEQFF
.,TRBJ1-2,.,TRBV6-1,TGTGCCAGCAGAGACCGGGACGAAAGGCGCTACACCTTC,CASRDRDERRYTF
few,TRBJ1-2,.,TRBV11-2,TGTGCCAGCAGCTTAGATCCGCCTGGGCCCTATGGCTACACCTTC,CASSLDPPGPYGYTF
few,TRBJ2-1,TRBD2,TRBV7-9,TGTGCCAGCAGCTTCACCGGGACTACCCCATATGAGCAGTTCTTC,CASSFTGTTPYEQFF
.,TRBJ2-1,.,TRBV24-1,TGTGCCACCAGTGACACGGGGGCCTACAATGAGCAGTTCTTC,CATSDTGAYNEQFF
few,TRBJ1-6,.,TRBV7-9,TGTGCCAGCAGCTCCACCGGGACTCAAAATTCACCCCTCCACTTT,CASSSTGTQNSPLHF
.,TRBJ2-7,.,TRBV10-3,TGTGCCATCAGTGGACAGGAAAACTACGAGCAGTACTTC,CAISGQENYEQYF
.,TRBJ2-1,.,TRBV24-1,TGTGCCACCAGTGACGGATCCCTTCTCAATGAGCAGTTCTTC,CATSDGSLLNEQFF
.,TRBJ2-7,TRBD2,TRBV5-1,TGCGCCAGCAGCGCGGGACTAGCCCTTCTCGAGCAGTACTTC,CASSAGLALLEQYF
many,TRBJ2-5,TRBD1,TRBV12-3/TRBV12-4,TGTGCCAGCAGTTTAAACAGGGGGTATCAAGAGACCCAGTACTTC,CASSLNRGYQETQYF
once,TRBJ2-7,TRBD2,TRBV5-1,TGCGCCAGCAGCTGGACTAGCGGGAGGTTCGGGTCCTACGAGCAGTACTTC,CASSWTSGRFGSYEQYF
few,TRBJ2-7,TRBD2,TRBV24-1,TGTGCCACCAGTGATTCTACTAGCGGGAGGGCTGCCGAGCAGTACTTC,CATSDSTSGRAAEQYF
.,TRBJ2-1,TRBD1,TRBV5-1,TGCGCCAGCACTTTACGGGGACAGGGGGCGAATGAGCAGTTCTTC,CASTLRGQGANEQFF
few,TRBJ1-5,.,TRBV12-3/TRBV12-4,TGTGCCAGCAGTTCCCTAGGGCCCCAGCATTTT,CASSSLGPQHF
.,TRBJ2-1,TRBD1,TRBV7-6,TGTGCCAGCACCAGACAGGGCTCCTACAATGAGCAGTTCTTC,CASTRQGSYNEQFF
.,TRBJ2-5,.,TRBV20-1,TGCAGTGCTAGACACCCCCCCGCTGAGACCCAGTACTTC,CSARHPPAETQYF
.,TRBJ2-1,TRBD2,TRBV13,TGTGCCAGCAGACCCAGCGGGGGGTTTAACAATGAGCAGTTCTTC,CASRPSGGFNNEQFF
few,TRBJ2-7,TRBD1,TRBV6-5,TGTGCCAGCAGCTACCGGGACAGGGGCCCCTACGAGCAGTACTTC,CASSYRDRGPYEQYF
few,TRBJ1-2,TRBD1,TRBV2,TGTGCCAGCAGACGACAGGGGGCTGACTATGGCTACACCTTC,CASRRQGADYGYTF
many,TRBJ2-3,.,TRBV18,TGTGCCAGCTCTCCTGTAGCGATTCGACCCCGCACAGATACGCAGTATTTT,CASSPVAIRPRTDTQYF
.,TRBJ2-1,.,TRBV6-2/TRBV6-3,TGTGCCAGCCGGAACGGCAACTACAATGAGCAGTTCTTC,CASRNGNYNEQFF
.,TRBJ1-1,TRBD1,TRBV4-1,TGCGCCAGCAGCCACCAAAACAGGGGTACTGAAGCTTTCTTT,CASSHQNRGTEAFF